The 20 T cell receptor beta chains in this list originate from one sample, sequenced in a study of T cell clonality in common variable immunodeficiency (dated by TCRdb to about 2015). The library relied on the immunoSEQ multiplex PCR assay. TCRdb retrieved this table from immuneACCESS and kept in-frame rearrangements only. Not all clones are present; in checked studies, unresolved V genes account for under half, and no reason is known for the remainder. The sample comprises 35,000 or so clones, and every one was counted more than once. 2.5% to 3% of the sample lies in the top ten. Sequenced input: peripheral blood mononuclear cells. Receptors were obtained from a person aged 18-69 years in good health.

This clone appeared many times. The read ends 3 residues early relative to the CDR3; the germline J gene fills the gap. This sequence joins TRBV12-3 or TRBV12-4 and TRBJ2-4, with D possibly being TRBD1 (6 bases). The CDR3 runs to 13 residues. CDR3: CASSSDSRSFQYF. Incomplete CDR3 DNA: TGTGCCAGCAGTTCGGACAGCCGAAGCTTT.

Notes on this clone: The CDR3 end falls 3 residues outside the read, so it is completed with the germline J gene. The chain uses TRBV18 and TRBJ2-7; TRBD1 agrees at 12 bases. Germline CDR1 KGHSH, CDR2 LQKENI. V gave up 5 bases and J gave up 6 bases; unmatched junction bases: 5. This CDR3 has 14 residues. CDR3 DNA, as far as it was read: TGTGCCAGCTCATCGGGACAGGGGGCCGGCGAG. Its translation: CASSSGQGAGE. The CDR3, in full, reads CASSSGQGAGEQYF.

This clone was observed at least ten times. The read terminates 3 residues ahead of where the CDR3 ends, so the germline J gene completes it. The chain links TRBV11-2 to TRBJ1-2; 7 nucleotides agree with TRBD1. CDR1 and CDR2 (germline): SGHAT, FQNNGV. The CDR3 is made up of 15 amino acids. The V segment lost 0 bases and the J segment 5 bases; nucleotides outside the gene matches: 6. The sequenced part of the CDR3 DNA is TGTGCCAGCAGCTTAGATGAAGACAGGGTGTATGGC. Its protein product is CASSLDEDRVYG. The CDR3 reads in full as CASSLDEDRVYGYTF.

At least ten counts were recorded for this clone. The CDR3 spells CASSQMPPGTSGSDEQFF. The sequenced part of the CDR3 DNA is TGCGCCAGCAGCCAAATGCCTCCCGGGACTAGCGGGAGTGATGAG. V is TRBV4-1 and J is TRBJ2-1, with TRBD2 matching over 14 bases. The read comes to an end 3 residues before the CDR3 does, leaving the germline J gene to fill in the end. V was pared by 2 bases and J by 8 bases, with 11 bases of the junction left unmatched. This CDR3 is built from 18 residues. CDR1 is MGHRA, CDR2 YSYEKL, per germline.

There are many counts of this clone. Sequencing ends 3 residues short of the CDR3 end; the germline J gene provides the rest. The chain carries TRBV6-1 and TRBJ2-3; 13 nucleotides match TRBD2. Looked up from germline, CDR1 is MNHNS and CDR2 is SASEGT. The CDR3 is 19 amino acids. The ends lost 2 bases at V and 3 bases at J; junction bases unmatched: 11. The sequenced part of the CDR3 DNA is TGTGCCAGCAGTGAACTCCCGGGACTAGCGGGAAGGCGGACAGATACG. Translated: CASSELPGLAGRRTDT. The entire CDR3 is CASSELPGLAGRRTDTQYF.

This clone was found many times. The sequence runs out 3 residues before the end of the CDR3; the remainder is reconstructed from the germline J gene. The chain carries TRBV10-3 and TRBJ2-1, with D possibly being TRBD2 (5 bases). Germline CDR1 and CDR2: ENHRY and SYGVKD. V shed 5 bases and J shed 4 bases, with 12 bases lying between them. The CDR3 is 14 amino acids. The sequenced CDR3 bases are TGTGCCATCAGTAAAGCGGAAGAGTACAATGAG. Amino acid sequence: CAISKAEEYNE. The CDR3, in full, reads CAISKAEEYNEQFF.

This clone was observed at least ten times. The CDR3 goes on 3 residues after the read ends, and that part is filled in from the germline J gene. The rearrangement uses TRBV7-8 and TRBJ2-7, with D perhaps TRBD1 (6 bases). V was trimmed by 5 bases and J by 5 bases, leaving 19 bases between them. Germline CDR1 reads SGHVS; CDR2 reads FQNEAQ. The CDR3 extends over 15 amino acids. The CDR3 bases that were read are TGTGCCAGCAGCCCAGGGGACCAAGGCCGCCACGAG. It yields the protein CASSPGDQGRHE. The whole CDR3 sequence is CASSPGDQGRHEQYF.

This clone was seen repeatedly, ten times or more. The DNA ends 3 residues before the CDR3 does, and the rest of the CDR3 is filled in from the germline J gene. The chain combines TRBV10-3 with TRBJ1-2, with 11 bases lining up with TRBD1. The length of the CDR3 is 18 residues. With V trimmed by 6 bases and J by 5 bases, 17 bases remained unmatched. In germline, CDR1 is ENHRY, CDR2 SYGVKD. CDR3 DNA (partial): TGTGCCATCAGCATGGACAGGGGGCCAGGGTTGAATTGGTATGGC. This encodes CAISMDRGPGLNWYG. The entire CDR3 protein is CAISMDRGPGLNWYGYTF.

This clone was recorded many times. The read falls 3 residues short of the CDR3 end, and the missing part is taken from the germline J gene. The rearrangement links TRBV23-1 to TRBJ2-2; weak D call: TRBD1 (6 bases). TRBV23-1 is an open reading frame whose function is uncertain. Deletions cut 4 bases from V and 4 bases from J, with 13 bases between. The CDR3 extends over 15 amino acids. This CDR3 is CASSLIGGPTGELFF. Partial CDR3 DNA: TGCGCCAGCAGTCTTATAGGGGGACCCACCGGGGAG.

This clone was counted many times. Read data end 3 residues before the CDR3 end; the end is taken from the germline J gene. The rearrangement joins TRBV14 to TRBJ1-1; 8 bases match TRBD1. V shed 4 bases, J shed 5 bases, and the junction held 6 bases outside the gene matches. Germline V gene sequence: CDR1 SGHDN, CDR2 FVKESK. The CDR3 loop spans 14 amino acids. CDR3 residues: CASSLQTGVTEAFF. Incomplete CDR3 DNA: TGTGCCAGCAGCCTTCAGACAGGGGTAACTGAA.

This clone was recorded at least ten times. The read stops 3 residues short of the end of the CDR3; the missing end is completed from the germline J gene. The chain combines TRBV19 with TRBJ1-2; the D gene is possibly TRBD1 (6 bases). Germline CDR1 and CDR2: LNHDA and SQIVND (reference sequence). The CDR3 runs to 15 residues. CDR3 DNA, as far as it was read: TGTGCCAGTAGTATCAAGTGGACAGCGAACCAGGCC. This gives the protein CASSIKWTANQA. The CDR3, in full, reads CASSIKWTANQAYTF. The full variable domain, with the rest looked up from reference TRBV19 and TRBJ1-2, is DGGITQSPKYLFRKEGQNVTLSCEQNLNHDAMYWYRQDPGQGLRLIYYSQIVNDFQKGDIAEGYSVSREKKESFPLTVTSAQKNPTAFYLCASSIKWTANQAYTFGSGTRLTVV.

This clone is deemed medium-sized. The read stops 3 residues short of the end of the CDR3; the missing end is completed from the germline J gene. Within the sample, other DNA sequences also encode this same CDR3. The V and J genes are TRBV5-1 and TRBJ1-2, with a weak D call TRBD1 (6 bases). This CDR3 region has 12 residues. Germline lookup yields CDR1 SGHRS and CDR2 YFSETQ. The CDR3 protein is CASSRTADGYTF. Incomplete CDR3 DNA: TGCGCCAGCAGCCGGACAGCAGACGGC.

This clone occurred many times. The CDR3 end lies 3 residues beyond the end of the read and is filled in from the germline J gene. This rearrangement joins TRBV6-4 to TRBJ2-3, with D perhaps matching TRBD1 (7 bases). The CDR3 is 14 residues long. Germline V gene data show CDR1 as MRHNA and CDR2 as SNTAGT. Deletions cut 3 bases from V and 5 bases from J, with 12 bases between. The part of the CDR3 DNA that was read is TGTGCCAGCAGTGAGGCCCAGGGGGGAGATACG. This gives the protein CASSEAQGGDT. The whole CDR3 protein reads CASSEAQGGDTQYF.

This clone was counted ten times or more. The read falls 3 residues short of the CDR3 end, and the missing part is taken from the germline J gene. The chain couples TRBV5-8 to TRBJ1-5; unclear D gene. Germline V gives CDR1 SGHTS, CDR2 YDEGEE. With 0 bases removed from V and 7 bases from J, the gap between germline ends came to 11 bases. The CDR3 consists of 14 residues. The DNA read from the CDR3 is TGTGCCAGCAGCTTGGTCGGGGTGAGGCAGCCC. The encoded protein is CASSLVGVRQP. The entire CDR3 protein is CASSLVGVRQPQHF. The full variable domain, rest sourced from reference TRBV5-8 and TRBJ1-5, is EAGVTQSPTHLIKTRGQQATLRCSPISGHTSVYWYQQALGLGLQFLLWYDEGEERNRGNFPPRFSGRQFPNYSSELNVNALELEDSALYLCASSLVGVRQPQHFGDGTRLSIL.

The sample holds many counts of this clone. The read comes to an end 3 residues before the CDR3 does, leaving the germline J gene to fill in the end. This sequence joins TRBV20-1 and TRBJ2-1; 7 positions match TRBD1. This CDR3 has 15 amino acids. The V gene's germline CDR1 is DFQATT and CDR2 SNEGSKA (reference sequence). Losses at the gene ends were 2 bases for V and 4 bases for J; bases not matched to a gene: 8. CDR3 bases read: TGCAGTGCTAGACCCCCCGGGACAGCTTACAATGAG. Translating it yields CSARPPGTAYNE. The full CDR3 reads CSARPPGTAYNEQFF.

There are many counts of this clone. The read gets to within 3 residues of the CDR3 end, and the germline J gene fills in the rest. The rearrangement uses TRBV28 and TRBJ1-2, with 7 bases aligning to TRBD1. This CDR3 has 12 residues. CDR1 and CDR2 (germline): MDHEN, SYDVKM. The CDR3 sequence is CASGDRARGYTF. The part of the CDR3 DNA that was read is TGTGCCAGCGGAGACAGGGCGAGAGGC.

Concerning this clone: Coverage ceases 3 residues before the CDR3 finishes, and the germline J gene fills in the end. The rearrangement links TRBV11-2 to TRBJ1-3; D unresolved. Germline values: CDR1 SGHAT, CDR2 FQNNGV. V lost 0 bases and J 0 bases, leaving 6 bases between the germline ends. There are 15 residues in the CDR3. CDR3 residues: CASSLETGSGNTIYF. The CDR3 DNA, read in part, is TGTGCCAGCAGCTTAGAGACGGGCTCTGGAAACACC.

Many counts were recorded for this clone. The read halts 3 residues ahead of the CDR3 end, with the missing end drawn from the germline J gene. V and J are TRBV20-1 and TRBJ2-1, with 7 nucleotides matching TRBD2. Germline V gene data show CDR1 as DFQATT and CDR2 as SNEGSKA (reference sequence). With 1 base clipped from V and 3 bases from J, the junction kept 3 bases outside the gene matches. This CDR3 has 14 residues. Incomplete CDR3 DNA: TGCAGTGCTAGAGGACTAGCTAGCTACAATGAG. Encoded protein: CSARGLASYNE. Given in full, the CDR3 is CSARGLASYNEQFF.

This clone was detected only a few times. The sequenced fragment ends 3 residues before the CDR3 boundary, so the rest is inferred from the germline J gene. The gene calls are TRBV18 and TRBJ2-1, with 14 bases matching TRBD2. The CDR3 consists of 15 residues. V was pared by 3 bases and J by 7 bases, with 2 bases of the junction left unmatched. Germline CDR1 KGHSH, CDR2 LQKENI. The CDR3 here is CASSPGLAGVNEQFF. Incomplete CDR3 DNA: TGTGCCAGCTCACCGGGACTAGCGGGAGTAAATGAG. Drawing the rest from reference TRBV18 and TRBJ2-1, the complete variable domain is NAGVMQNPRHLVRRRGQEARLRCSPMKGHSHVYWYRQLPEEGLKFMVYLQKENIIDESGMPKERFSAEFPKEGPSILRIQQVVRGDSAAYFCASSPGLAGVNEQFFGPGTRLTVL.

This clone was detected many times. Sequencing ends 3 residues short of the CDR3 end; the germline J gene provides the rest. The chain joins TRBV28 to TRBJ1-1; D is uncertain. CDR1 is MDHEN, CDR2 SYDVKM, per germline. This CDR3 comprises 13 residues. Trimming took off 5 bases at V and 1 base at J, with 8 bases between the two ends. The CDR3 DNA, read in part, is TGTGCCAGCAGTCTAACAGAGAACACTGAA. Protein: CASSLTENTE. The whole CDR3 region reads CASSLTENTEAFF. The entire variable domain, with the rest obtained from reference TRBV28 and TRBJ1-1, is as follows: DVKVTQSSRYLVKRTGEKVFLECVQDMDHENMFWYRQDPGLGLRLIYFSYDVKMKEKGDIPEGYSVSREKKERFSLILESASTNQTSMYLCASSLTENTEAFFGQGTRLTVV.